This T cell receptor (beta chain) originates from a study of cytomegalovirus exposure and HLA in healthy donors. The wider study: T cells numbering around 180 million yielded fewer than 140 million unique TCR beta sequences in an earlier analysis.

V was clipped by 4 bases and J by 5 bases, with 3 bases between them. CDR1 and CDR2 from the germline V gene are SGHTS and YDEGEE. The CDR3 is 11 amino acids. As for this clone: No antigen is known for it.

Notes on the study in general: It was taken for granted in presence/absence analyses that sequencing depth across donors was roughly uniform. The study had only CMV serostatus as immune exposure information.

The PCR was carried out with 60 Vbeta primers and 13 Jbeta primers. Measured with immunoSEQ multiplex PCR; TCRdb has only the in-frame clones, and not every one. The table records about 190,000 clones, more than 75% of them present only once. This sequence originates from a young man in good health and CMV-seronegative. The chain combines TRBV5-8 with TRBJ1-4; unclear D gene. Sequences were obtained from PBMCs. CDR3 bases: TGTGCCAGCAGCCCGAATGAAAAACTGTTTTTT. This translates into CASSPNEKLFF.